Detailed here is one TCR beta chain. The antigen remains undetermined. The source of the sample is a study of identical twins. The CDR3 sequence is 12 residues long. In germline, CDR1 is SGHRS, CDR2 YFSETQ. Trimming shortened V by 7 bases and J by 6 bases, and 11 bases separated the two germline ends. MiXCR, applied by TCRdb to the 5' RACE reads, yields one record per CDR3 protein. The table shows 690,000 or so distinct CDR3 sequences, with around 8.3% occurring only once. Study results and caveats: Insertion counts were lower in abundant cord blood beta clonotypes, a trend that memory repertoires did not show.

The sample was also reused in another study, on yellow fever vaccine responses in identical twins.

This receptor was obtained from a young woman in good health. Sequencing used PBMCs. The V gene is TRBV5-1, the J gene TRBJ2-1; possible D gene TRBD2, 5 bases. CDR3 bases: TGCGCCAGCTCCAAAGAGGGCAATGAGCAGTTCTTC. It specifies CASSKEGNEQFF. Full variable domain (remainder filled in from reference TRBV5-1 and TRBJ2-1): KAGVTQTPRYLIKTRGQQVTLSCSPISGHRSVSWYQQTPGQGLQFLFEYFSETQRNKGNFPGRFSGRQFSNSRSEMNVSTLELGDSALYLCASSKEGNEQFFGPGTRLTVL.